This T cell receptor beta chain was captured by sequencing in a study of cytomegalovirus exposure and HLA in healthy donors. Broader study findings: When analyzed later, a missense DCLRE1C variant was found to be linked to TCR beta V- and J-gene trimming. Prior analysis indicated that the majority of TCR beta V segments exhibited productivity approximately 87% or approximately 30% of the time. Rare sequences made up most TCRs, while some public TCRs were found in many donors. Altogether, 150 to 200 TCR beta chains were recorded as cytomegalovirus-associated.

With respect to this clone: Its target is not known.

It was with 60 Vbeta and 13 Jbeta primers that the PCR ran. The protocol was immunoSEQ multiplex PCR, while the TCRdb copy is restricted to in-frame clones and leaves out a portion. Of roughly 160,000 clones listed, around 82% are singletons. J was trimmed by 3 bases and V by 0 bases; bases with no gene match: 5. This CDR3 has 16 amino acids. CDR1 and CDR2 from the germline V gene are SGHNT and YYREEE (reference sequence). Sequences were obtained from PBMCs. V and J are TRBV5-4 and TRBJ2-7; 11 positions agree with TRBD2. The sequence was collected from a man aged 45-60 years in good health and CMV-seropositive. The DNA for the CDR3 is TGTGCCAGCAGCTTGGGGTTCGGGACTAGCGGCTACGAGCAGTACTTC. Encoded protein: CASSLGFGTSGYEQYF.